Sequencing of this T cell receptor beta chain was carried out in a study of T cell repertoires in cytomegalovirus infection (dated by TCRdb to the late 2010s). In terms of the full investigation: The peptide stimulations were aimed at well-studied HLA-B-restricted epitopes as well as recently identified HLA-C-restricted CMV epitopes, whose presentation resists viral immunomodulation. The HLA type of each donor mattered for the analysis, because public TCR beta signatures pointed to carriage of CMV infection along with the matching HLA type.

General study outcomes and caveats: Cumulative frequency of public TCR beta family members discriminated carriers of CMV infection plus the relevant HLA type in this cohort and an independent 352-donor cohort. The ex vivo response was dominated by HLA-C-restricted CMV-specific TCR beta clonotypes, which also provided the single most frequent clonotype in two of eight donors.

CDR1 and CDR2 are drawn from the germline V gene (reference sequence): SEHNR, FQNEAQ. From its cysteine to its phenylalanine, the CDR3 spans 14 amino acids. Left in the record is the CDR3 DNA by itself, 42 bases read in frame from the first base. V is reduced by 1 base and J by 9 bases, leaving a spacing of 10 bases between them. In its sample, this clonotype was seen many times. Its specific antigen is unknown. Within one base of it there is no much larger clone, and no base qualities were kept. The sequencer listed for this sample is Illumina HiSeq 1500. In-frame beta chains were kept once TCRdb had trimmed the public reads at Q25 with fastp and called clones with MiXCR. Each entry is one CDR3 protein sequence, shown with its most common DNA and genes. The sample records approximately 990,000 distinct CDR3 sequences, 25% to 40% of which are singletons. The ten most abundant clones make up 10% to 15% of the sample.

The sample's treatment or condition label, in plain terms: in vitro stimulation with specific CMV peptide epitopes to enrich CMV-specific T cells. The origin of this receptor is a human donor in good health (CMV status not recorded). Some clones in this sample may be carry-over from other donors' samples. The V and J segments used are TRBV7-9 and TRBJ1-6; the best D guess is TRBD1, with 6 bases matching. Sequences were derived from cultured CD8+ T cells from PBMCs, sampled from culture after CMV antigen stimulation. This receptor carries the CDR3 CASSLVGGGSPLHF. Read as DNA, the sequence is TGTGCCAGCAGCTTAGTAGGGGGGGGTTCACCCCTCCACTTT.